This TCR beta chain was recovered during a study of control samples from healthy donors and cancer patients. The data were produced by immunoSEQ multiplex PCR, yet TCRdb's version contains in-frame clones alone and is incomplete. The profile shows about 120,000 clones, around 94% of them singletons. This CDR3 is built from 13 residues. The ends lost 6 bases at V and 7 bases at J; junction bases unmatched: 8. CDR1 is MNHEY and CDR2 is SVGAGI in the germline V gene. What was sequenced was PBMCs. The origin of this receptor is a man older than 75 with head and neck cancer. This chain joins TRBV6-5 and TRBJ1-2, with TRBD1 matching over 7 bases. The CDR3 spells CASSVQGIGGYTF. DNA of the CDR3: TGTGCCAGCAGCGTACAGGGGATAGGTGGCTACACCTTC.